A single sample gave rise to the 14 T cell receptor beta chains below, sequenced in a study of T cell repertoires in cytomegalovirus infection. MiXCR was run by TCRdb on the reads, yielding one entry per CDR3 protein. Altogether approximately 110,000 distinct CDR3 sequences are present, around 40% being singletons, with the ten largest covering 65% to 75%. For these TCRs, the target antigens are not known. This sample comprised CD8+ T cells from cultured PBMCs, obtained from culture after CMV antigen stimulation. All receptors derive from a human donor in good health (CMV status not recorded). Some clones in this sample may be carry-over from other donors' samples.

The CDR3 sequence: CASSLAAGQDTQYF. Here the CDR3 DNA reads TGTGCCAGCAGTTTAGCGGCAGGGCAAGATACGCAGTATTTT. The chain has TRBV12-3 or TRBV12-4 and TRBJ2-3, with D possibly matching TRBD1 (5 bases). The CDR3 runs to 14 residues. Trimming stripped 0 bases from V and 5 bases from J, with 9 bases between.

This chain uses TRBV12-3 or TRBV12-4 with TRBJ1-2, with no clear D. Trimming took off 3 bases at V and 5 bases at J, with 7 bases between the two ends. The CDR3 runs to 12 residues. For the CDR3, the DNA is TGTGCCAGCAGTTTCACGGCTTATGGCTACACCTTC. Amino acid sequence: CASSFTAYGYTF.

The genes are TRBV5-5 and TRBJ2-3; 12 nucleotides agree with TRBD2. CDR1 is SGHKS and CDR2 is YYEKEE in the germline V gene (reference sequence). The length of the CDR3 is 17 residues. The trim removed 1 base at V and 4 bases at J, leaving 7 bases unmatched. Here the CDR3 DNA reads TGTGCCAGCAGCTTGTCCGGGACTAGCGGGTTTCCAGATACGCAGTATTTT. Its translation: CASSLSGTSGFPDTQYF.

This clonotype was counted a few times. This chain joins TRBV7-2 and TRBJ2-1, with D hard to call. There are 11 residues in the CDR3. V shed 4 bases and J shed 8 bases, with 6 bases lying between them. Looked up from germline, CDR1 is SGHTA and CDR2 is FQGNSA. The CDR3, as DNA: TGTGCCAGCAGCTATGGGGATGAGCAGTTCTTC. It yields the protein CASSYGDEQFF.

This clonotype was seen only a few times. The CDR3 spells CASSPRLGPDQPQHF. CDR3 nucleotide sequence: TGTGCCAGCAGCCCCCGCCTGGGGCCCGATCAGCCCCAGCATTTT. The chain links TRBV7-2 to TRBJ1-5; a weak D match, TRBD1 (5 bases). The V end was cut by 5 bases, the J end by 5 bases, with 16 bases between. The CDR3 is made up of 15 amino acids. Germline V gives CDR1 SGHTA, CDR2 FQGNSA.

This clonotype occurred a few times. The chain recombines TRBV7-8 with TRBJ2-6; 7 bases map to TRBD1. CDR3 size: 19 residues. Germline V gene sequence: CDR1 SGHVS, CDR2 FQNEAQ. Trimming at V came to 2 bases and at J to 4 bases, leaving 14 bases not matched to a gene. The chain's CDR3 is CASSLKGAGRAAGANVLTF. The CDR3 DNA sequence: TGTGCCAGCAGCTTAAAGGGGGCAGGAAGGGCCGCAGGGGCCAACGTCCTGACTTTC.

In the case of this clonotype: A junction boundary mismatches the germline segment, possibly from a read error. The chain employs TRBV2 and TRBJ2-4, with D tentatively TRBD1 or TRBD2 (6 bases each). The CDR3 covers 11 residues. Germline loops: CDR1 SNHLY, CDR2 FYNNEI. This CDR3 is CASSDVRGQSF. CDR3 in DNA: TGTGCCAGCAGTGATGTCCGGGGGCAGAGCTTC. The full variable domain, in which reference TRBV2 and TRBJ2-4 provide the parts outside the CDR3, is EPEVTQTPSHQVTQMGQEVILRCVPISNHLYFYWYRQILGQKVEFLVSFYNNEISEKSEIFDDQFSVERPDGSNFTLKIRSTKLEDSAMYFCASSDVRGQSFGAGTRLSVL.

This clonotype was found a few times. The chain links TRBV7-9 to TRBJ1-5; 7 positions match TRBD1. Looked up from germline, CDR1 is SEHNR and CDR2 is FQNEAQ (reference sequence). This CDR3 is built from 13 residues. V trimming: 5 bases; J trimming: 5 bases; junction bases outside the gene matches: 3. The CDR3 DNA follows: TGTGCCAGCAGCAGTGGACAGGATCAGCCCCAGCATTTT. This gives the protein CASSSGQDQPQHF. Complete variable domain (other parts from reference TRBV7-9 and TRBJ1-5): DTGVSQNPRHKITKRGQNVTFRCDPISEHNRLYWYRQTLGQGPEFLTYFQNEAQLEKSRLLSDRFSAERPKGSFSTLEIQRTEQGDSAMYLCASSSGQDQPQHFGDGTRLSIL.

In its sample, this clonotype was seen many times. This rearrangement joins TRBV29-1 to TRBJ2-3; perhaps TRBD1 as D (6 bases). The CDR3 loop spans 12 amino acids. Germline V gene lookup returns CDR1 SQVTM and CDR2 ANQGSEA. V lost 8 bases and J 4 bases, leaving 13 bases between the germline ends. The CDR3 protein is CSSTGFSDTQYF. CDR3 nucleotide sequence: TGCAGCTCTACAGGGTTCTCAGATACGCAGTATTTT.

A few counts support this clonotype. This chain joins TRBV6-1 and TRBJ2-7, with D possibly matching TRBD2 (5 bases). CDR3 size: 14 residues. V gave up 10 bases and J gave up 2 bases, with 18 bases separating them. Looked up from germline, CDR1 is MNHNS and CDR2 is SASEGT. The CDR3 loop is CATSDGIGAYEQYF. The CDR3 DNA reads TGTGCCACTTCGGACGGGATCGGGGCCTACGAGCAGTACTTC.

This chain links TRBV28 with TRBJ2-7; 11 bases map to TRBD1. Germline CDR1 reads MDHEN; CDR2 reads SYDVKM. The CDR3 sequence is 14 residues long. After removal of 6 bases from V and 5 bases from J, the junction contained 6 bases not matched to a gene. CDR3 nucleotide sequence: TGTGCCAGCAGAGAACCGGGACAGGGGGACGAGCAGTACTTC. This encodes CASREPGQGDEQYF.

This clonotype turned up a few times. The genes are TRBV7-9 and TRBJ2-2; D possibly uses TRBD1 or TRBD2 (5 bases each). The germline CDR1 and CDR2 sequences are SEHNR and FQNEAQ (reference sequence). CDR3 length: 16 amino acids. Trimming removed 5 bases at V and 5 bases at J, with 18 bases between. This CDR3 reads CASSTGRWAYTGELFF. The CDR3 nucleotides read TGTGCCAGCAGCACGGGACGGTGGGCGTATACCGGGGAGCTGTTTTTT. The full variable domain, with the rest looked up from reference TRBV7-9 and TRBJ2-2, is DTGVSQNPRHKITKRGQNVTFRCDPISEHNRLYWYRQTLGQGPEFLTYFQNEAQLEKSRLLSDRFSAERPKGSFSTLEIQRTEQGDSAMYLCASSTGRWAYTGELFFGEGSRLTVL.

The V and J genes are TRBV5-4 and TRBJ2-2; a weak D match, TRBD2 (5 bases). The CDR3 runs 13 residues. The germline V and J ends were trimmed by 4 bases and 2 bases, with 6 bases remaining between them. Germline V gene lookup returns CDR1 SGHNT and CDR2 YYREEE (reference sequence). CDR3: CASSRENTGELFF. The CDR3 bases are TGTGCCAGCAGCCGGGAAAACACCGGGGAGCTGTTTTTT.

The chain combines TRBV7-6 with TRBJ2-1; D may correspond to TRBD1 or TRBD2 (5 bases each). The CDR3 has 13 amino acids. Trimming cost V 2 bases and J 10 bases, with 12 bases left between them. Per the germline V gene, CDR1 is SGHVS and CDR2 is FNYEAQ. CDR3 amino acids: CASSLQPEGEQFF. CDR3 DNA: TGTGCCAGCAGCTTACAACCCGAGGGGGAGCAGTTCTTC.